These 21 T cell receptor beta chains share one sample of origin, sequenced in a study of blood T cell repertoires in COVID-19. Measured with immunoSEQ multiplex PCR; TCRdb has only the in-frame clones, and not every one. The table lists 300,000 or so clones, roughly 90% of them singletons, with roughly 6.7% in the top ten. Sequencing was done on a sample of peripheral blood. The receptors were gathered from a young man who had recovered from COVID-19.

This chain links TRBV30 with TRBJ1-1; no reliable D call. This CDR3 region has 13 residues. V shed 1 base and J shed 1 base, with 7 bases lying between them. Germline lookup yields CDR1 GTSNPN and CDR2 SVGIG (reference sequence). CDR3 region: CAWSAARNTEAFF. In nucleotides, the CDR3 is TGTGCCTGGAGTGCCGCTAGGAACACTGAAGCTTTCTTT.

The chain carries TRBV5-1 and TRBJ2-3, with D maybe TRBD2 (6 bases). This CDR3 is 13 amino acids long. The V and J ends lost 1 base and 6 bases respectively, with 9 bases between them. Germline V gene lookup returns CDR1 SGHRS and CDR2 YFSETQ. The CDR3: CASSLWGEDTQYF. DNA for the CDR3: TGCGCCAGCAGCTTGTGGGGGGAGGATACGCAGTATTTT. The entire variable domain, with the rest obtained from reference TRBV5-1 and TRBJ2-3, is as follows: KAGVTQTPRYLIKTRGQQVTLSCSPISGHRSVSWYQQTPGQGLQFLFEYFSETQRNKGNFPGRFSGRQFSNSRSEMNVSTLELGDSALYLCASSLWGEDTQYFGPGTRLTVL.

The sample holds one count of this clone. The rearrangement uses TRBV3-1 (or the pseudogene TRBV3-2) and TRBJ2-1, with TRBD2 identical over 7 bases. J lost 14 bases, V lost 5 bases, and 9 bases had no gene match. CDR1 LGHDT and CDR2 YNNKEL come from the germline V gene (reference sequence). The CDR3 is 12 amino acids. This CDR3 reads CASSNSGRGEFF. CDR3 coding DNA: TGTGCCAGCAGCAATAGCGGGCGAGGTGAGTTCTTC.

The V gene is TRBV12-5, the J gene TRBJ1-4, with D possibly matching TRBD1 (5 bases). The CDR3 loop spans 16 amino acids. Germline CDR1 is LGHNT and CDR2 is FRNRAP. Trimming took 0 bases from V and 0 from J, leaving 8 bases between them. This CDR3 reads CASGLVGAATNEKLFF. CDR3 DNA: TGTGCTAGTGGTTTGGTAGGGGCTGCAACTAATGAAAAACTGTTTTTT. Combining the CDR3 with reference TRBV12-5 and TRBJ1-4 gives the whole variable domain DARVTQTPRHKVTEMGQEVTMRCQPILGHNTVFWYRQTMMQGLELLAYFRNRAPLDDSGMPKDRFSAEMPDATLATLKIQPSEPRDSAVYFCASGLVGAATNEKLFFGSGTQLSVL.

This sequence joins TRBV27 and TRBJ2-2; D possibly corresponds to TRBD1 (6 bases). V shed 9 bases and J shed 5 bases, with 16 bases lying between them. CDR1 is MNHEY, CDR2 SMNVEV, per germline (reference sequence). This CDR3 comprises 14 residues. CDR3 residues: CASSKQGWTGELFF. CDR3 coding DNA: TGTGCCAGTTCGAAACAGGGCTGGACCGGGGAGCTGTTTTTT.

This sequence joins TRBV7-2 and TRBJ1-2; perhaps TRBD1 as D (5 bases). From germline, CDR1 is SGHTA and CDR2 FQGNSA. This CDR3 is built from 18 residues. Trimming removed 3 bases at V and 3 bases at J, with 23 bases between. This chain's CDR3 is CASSLGGSGAQKHYGYTF. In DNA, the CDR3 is TGTGCCAGCAGCTTGGGGGGTAGCGGAGCTCAGAAACACTATGGCTACACCTTC.

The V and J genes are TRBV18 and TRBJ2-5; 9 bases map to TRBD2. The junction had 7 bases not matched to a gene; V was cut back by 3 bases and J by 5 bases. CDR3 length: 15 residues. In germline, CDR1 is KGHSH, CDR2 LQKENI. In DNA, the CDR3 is TGTGCCAGCTCACCTGGTAGCGGGGGCCCCGAGACCCAGTACTTC. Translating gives CASSPGSGGPETQYF.

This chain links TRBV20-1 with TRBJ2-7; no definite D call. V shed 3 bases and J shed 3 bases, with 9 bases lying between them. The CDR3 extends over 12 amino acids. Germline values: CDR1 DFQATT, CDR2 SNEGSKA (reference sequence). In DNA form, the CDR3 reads TGCAGTGCTAGTGGACGGAGCTACGAGCAGTACTTC. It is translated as CSASGRSYEQYF.

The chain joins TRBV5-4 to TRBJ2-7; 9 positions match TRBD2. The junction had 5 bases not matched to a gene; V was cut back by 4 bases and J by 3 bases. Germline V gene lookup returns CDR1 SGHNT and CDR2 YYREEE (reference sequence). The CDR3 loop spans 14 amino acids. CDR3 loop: CASSPAGGIYEQYF. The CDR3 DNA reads TGTGCCAGCAGCCCGGCGGGGGGGATCTACGAGCAGTACTTC.

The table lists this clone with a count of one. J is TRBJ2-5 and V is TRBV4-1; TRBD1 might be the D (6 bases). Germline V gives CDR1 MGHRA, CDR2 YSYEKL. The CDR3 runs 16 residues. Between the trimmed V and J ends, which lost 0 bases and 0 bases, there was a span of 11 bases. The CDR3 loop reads CASSQDRGGDQETQYF. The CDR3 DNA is TGCGCCAGCAGCCAAGATCGAGGGGGAGACCAAGAGACCCAGTACTTC.

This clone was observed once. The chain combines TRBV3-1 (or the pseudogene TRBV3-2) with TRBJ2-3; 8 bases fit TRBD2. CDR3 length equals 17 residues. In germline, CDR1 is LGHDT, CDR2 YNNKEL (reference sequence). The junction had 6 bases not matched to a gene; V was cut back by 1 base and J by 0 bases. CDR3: CASSQASGGSSTDTQYF. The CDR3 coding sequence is TGTGCCAGCAGCCAAGCAAGCGGGGGCAGTAGCACAGATACGCAGTATTTT.

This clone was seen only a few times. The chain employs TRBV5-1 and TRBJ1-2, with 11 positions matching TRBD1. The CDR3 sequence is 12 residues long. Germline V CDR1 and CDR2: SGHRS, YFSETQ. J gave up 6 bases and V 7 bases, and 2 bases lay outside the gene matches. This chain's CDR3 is CASLGQGDGYTF. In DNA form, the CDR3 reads TGCGCCAGCTTGGGACAGGGGGATGGCTACACCTTC.

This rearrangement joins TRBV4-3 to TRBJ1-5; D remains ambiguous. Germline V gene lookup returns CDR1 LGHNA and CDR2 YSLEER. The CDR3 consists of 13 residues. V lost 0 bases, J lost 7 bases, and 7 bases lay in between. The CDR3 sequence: CASSQDEGQPQHF. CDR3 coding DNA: TGCGCCAGCAGCCAAGACGAGGGACAGCCCCAGCATTTT.

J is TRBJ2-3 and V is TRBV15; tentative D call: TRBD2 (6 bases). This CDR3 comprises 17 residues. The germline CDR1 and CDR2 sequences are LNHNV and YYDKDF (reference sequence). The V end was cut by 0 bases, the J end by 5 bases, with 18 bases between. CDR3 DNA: TGTGCCACCAGCAGAGACGTTTTAGGGACTTCGGAAGATACGCAGTATTTT. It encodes CATSRDVLGTSEDTQYF.

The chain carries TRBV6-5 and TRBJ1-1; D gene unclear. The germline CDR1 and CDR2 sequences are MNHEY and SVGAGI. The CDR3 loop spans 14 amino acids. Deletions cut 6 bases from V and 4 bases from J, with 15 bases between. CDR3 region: CASRLLREVTEAFF. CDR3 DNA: TGTGCCAGCAGACTTCTAAGAGAAGTCACTGAAGCTTTCTTT.

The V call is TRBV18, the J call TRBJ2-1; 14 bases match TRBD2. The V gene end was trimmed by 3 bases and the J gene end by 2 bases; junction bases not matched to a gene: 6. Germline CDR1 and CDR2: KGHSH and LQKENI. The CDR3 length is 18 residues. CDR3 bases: TGTGCCAGCTCACCGACTAGCGGGGGGGCCAGGGCCTACAATGAGCAGTTCTTC. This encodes CASSPTSGGARAYNEQFF.

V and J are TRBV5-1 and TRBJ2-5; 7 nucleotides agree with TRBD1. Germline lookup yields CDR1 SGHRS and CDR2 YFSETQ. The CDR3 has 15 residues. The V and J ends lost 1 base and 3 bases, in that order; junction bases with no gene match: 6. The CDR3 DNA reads TGCGCCAGCAGCTTGATAGAAGGGGGCAAAGAGACCCAGTACTTC. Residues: CASSLIEGGKETQYF.

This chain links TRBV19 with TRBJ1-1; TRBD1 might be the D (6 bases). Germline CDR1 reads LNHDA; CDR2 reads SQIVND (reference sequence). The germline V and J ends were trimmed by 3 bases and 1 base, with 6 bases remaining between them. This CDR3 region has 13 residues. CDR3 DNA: TGTGCCAGTAGTATGACAGGGAACACTGAAGCTTTCTTT. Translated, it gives CASSMTGNTEAFF.

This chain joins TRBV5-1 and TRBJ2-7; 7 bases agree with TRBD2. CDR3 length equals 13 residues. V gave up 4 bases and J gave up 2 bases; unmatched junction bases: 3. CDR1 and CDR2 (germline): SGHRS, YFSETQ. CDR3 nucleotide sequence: TGCGCCAGCAGCCCTCGGGGGGCCTACGAGCAGTACTTC. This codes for CASSPRGAYEQYF.

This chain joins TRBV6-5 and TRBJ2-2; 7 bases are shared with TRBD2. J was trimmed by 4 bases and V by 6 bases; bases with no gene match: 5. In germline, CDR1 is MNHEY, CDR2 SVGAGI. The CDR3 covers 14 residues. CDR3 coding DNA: TGTGCCAGCAGCCTCCCGGGGGGCACCGGGGAGCTGTTTTTT. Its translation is CASSLPGGTGELFF.

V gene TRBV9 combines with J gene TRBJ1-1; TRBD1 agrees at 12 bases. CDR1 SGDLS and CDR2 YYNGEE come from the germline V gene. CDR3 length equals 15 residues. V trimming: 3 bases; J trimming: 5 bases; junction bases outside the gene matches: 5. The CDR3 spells CASSAMGQGATEAFF. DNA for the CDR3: TGTGCCAGCAGCGCCATGGGACAGGGGGCGACTGAAGCTTTCTTT.